A selection of T cell receptor beta chains follows, all from one sample in a study of T cell repertoires in cytomegalovirus infection. MiXCR was run by TCRdb on the reads, yielding one entry per CDR3 protein. The data show more than 400,000 distinct CDR3 sequences, around 27% seen once. Sequenced input: PBMCs. All receptors derive from a human donor in good health (CMV status not recorded). Some clones in this sample may be carry-over from other donors' samples. CDR3s include the opening cysteine and the closing phenylalanine or tryptophan. D genes are given only for firm matches.

cdr3_length,d_call,v_call,cdr3_aa
16,TRBD1,TRBV5-4,CASSLLPRDSNYGYTF
15,TRBD2,TRBV28,CASSFGREGRYEQFF
14,NA,TRBV6-5,CASSGPGFGEKLFF
16,TRBD2,TRBV7-2,CASSWGTSGAYNEQFF
18,NA,TRBV6-2/TRBV6-3,CASSYPTGVAGMVGEQYF
14,NA,TRBV5-6,CASSLWGTHTEAFF
14,NA,TRBV7-3,CASSLISVPDTQYF
14,NA,TRBV6-2/TRBV6-3,CASSYSANSGAQYF
14,TRBD2,TRBV9,CASTAGGSSNEQFF
19,NA,TRBV19,CASSKTLGLGLANNQPQHF
13,TRBD1,TRBV7-3,CASSLTGNNEQFF
15,NA,TRBV7-8,CASSAEGLGAYEQYF
15,TRBD1,TRBV7-2,CASSLATGGPYEQYF
15,NA,TRBV10-3,CAISDVGGTTYEQYF
12,NA,TRBV10-1,CASSVTKGGYTF
16,NA,TRBV4-3,CASSQDLAGSNQPQHF
15,NA,TRBV11-2,CASSLRESKFTEAFF
13,NA,TRBV12-3/TRBV12-4,CASSPAGAAGYTF
18,TRBD2,TRBV11-2,CASSLGIGLAGVRDTQYF
18,TRBD2,TRBV11-3,CASSSPLTRIRGDNEQFF
15,TRBD2,TRBV6-2/TRBV6-3,CASSYGAGVAETQYF
11,NA,TRBV20-1,CSAREVEKLFF
14,NA,TRBV6-2/TRBV6-3,CASKPTGSPYGYTF
14,TRBD2,TRBV30,CAWRNGGATGELFF
16,TRBD2,TRBV4-3,CASSQGAGGPGDTQYF
14,NA,TRBV19,CASSIGGGSGEAFF
11,NA,TRBV14,CASSQIDTQYF
15,TRBD1,TRBV7-2,CASSLGGRGLHEQFF
18,NA,TRBV28,CASSPDLTTGPFNTEAFF
15,NA,TRBV7-2,CASSYGTFSSYEQYF
15,NA,TRBV19,CASSIKVSSYNEQFF
16,NA,TRBV7-4,CASLPNPAGRGTEAFF
16,NA,TRBV4-1,CASSHPRQSSYNEQFF
13,NA,TRBV5-5,CASNGVSMEKLFF
13,NA,TRBV7-2,CASSPTAEETQYF
16,NA,TRBV7-2,CASQPRSGANTGELFF
15,TRBD2,TRBV28,CASSEGLAGVYEQYF
15,NA,TRBV19,CASSLLQGFAETQYF
13,NA,TRBV11-2,CASSFHLSEGYTF
15,NA,TRBV7-8,CASSTVTSRGETQYF
16,TRBD1,TRBV6-5,CASSAIPGQGLNEQFF
15,TRBD1,TRBV19,CASSRGQGWNTEAFF
19,TRBD1,TRBV9,CASSANMGNRDRGRETQYF
13,NA,TRBV18,CASSKLVGETQYF
14,NA,TRBV12-3/TRBV12-4,CASSFRLVGTEAFF
14,TRBD1,TRBV2,CASSGGQQNEKLFF
14,TRBD2,TRBV6-6,CASSSGWGGETQYF
15,NA,TRBV4-1,CASGPTDLAKNIQYF
13,NA,TRBV29-1,CSVADSLNTEAFF